These 2 T cell receptor beta chains were sequenced from one sample in a study of blood T cells in healthy people across ages. Primed by a sample-barcoded 5' primer and a J-beta primer mix, a second PCR proceeded for 7 to 11 cycles. Via MiXCR, TCRdb re-called the 5' RACE reads, giving one row per CDR3 protein. There are about 1 million distinct CDR3 sequences in the sample; 25% occur only once, and approximately 0.71% lies in the top ten. Another study also made use of these data, one on T cells of mothers and their children.

The specimen was blood. All receptors derive from a girl aged 2-10 years in good health.

This clonotype was observed a few times. The gene calls are TRBV15 and TRBJ1-2, with no clear D. Germline V gene data show CDR1 as LNHNV and CDR2 as YYDKDF (reference sequence). The CDR3 totals 13 residues. Trimming left V 3 bases short and J 4 bases short, with 9 bases between. The CDR3 bases are TGTGCCACCAGCAGCGGCCGCCCCTATGGCTACACCTTC. Protein: CATSSGRPYGYTF.

This clonotype occurred a few times. The chain has TRBV20-1 and TRBJ2-5; either TRBD1 or TRBD2 may supply D (6 bases each). The DNA matches TRBJ2-1 better at its end, which makes the J call doubtful. CDR3 length: 13 residues. CDR1 DFQATT and CDR2 SNEGSKA come from the germline V gene (reference sequence). The CDR3: CSAGGRTYNEQFF. CDR3 in DNA: TGCAGTGCTGGGGGGCGAACCTACAATGAGCAGTTCTTC.